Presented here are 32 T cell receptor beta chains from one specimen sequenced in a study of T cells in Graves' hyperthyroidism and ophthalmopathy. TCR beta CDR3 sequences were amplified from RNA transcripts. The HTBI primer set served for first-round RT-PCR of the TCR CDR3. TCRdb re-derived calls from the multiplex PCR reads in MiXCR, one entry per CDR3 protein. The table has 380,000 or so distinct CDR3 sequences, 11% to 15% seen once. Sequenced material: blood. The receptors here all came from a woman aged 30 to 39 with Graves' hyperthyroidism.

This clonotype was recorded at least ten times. The CDR3 reads CASTGRPVGKLFF. CDR3 bases: TGTGCCAGCACTGGCAGGCCTGTAGGAAAACTGTTTTTT. This chain connects TRBV2 to TRBJ1-4, with unresolved D. The V gene's germline CDR1 is SNHLY and CDR2 FYNNEI. The CDR3 loop spans 13 amino acids. V was trimmed by 7 bases and J by 10 bases, leaving 16 bases between them. The complete variable domain, with remaining parts taken from reference TRBV2 and TRBJ1-4, reads EPEVTQTPSHQVTQMGQEVILRCVPISNHLYFYWYRQILGQKVEFLVSFYNNEISEKSEIFDDQFSVERPDGSNFTLKIRSTKLEDSAMYFCASTGRPVGKLFFGSGTQLSVL.

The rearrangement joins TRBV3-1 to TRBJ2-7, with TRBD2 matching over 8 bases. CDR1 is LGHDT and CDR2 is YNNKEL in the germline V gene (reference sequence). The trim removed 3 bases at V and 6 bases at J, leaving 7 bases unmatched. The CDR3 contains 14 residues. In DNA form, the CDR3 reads TGTGCCAGCAGCCAGTTACAAGCGGGAGTCGAGCAGTACTTC. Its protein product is CASSQLQAGVEQYF.

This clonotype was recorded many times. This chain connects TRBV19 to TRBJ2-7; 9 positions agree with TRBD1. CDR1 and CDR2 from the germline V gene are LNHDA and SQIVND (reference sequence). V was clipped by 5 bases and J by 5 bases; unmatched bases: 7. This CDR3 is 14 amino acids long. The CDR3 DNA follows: TGTGCCAGTAGTCCCGGGACAGGGTACAACGAGCAGTACTTC. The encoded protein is CASSPGTGYNEQYF.

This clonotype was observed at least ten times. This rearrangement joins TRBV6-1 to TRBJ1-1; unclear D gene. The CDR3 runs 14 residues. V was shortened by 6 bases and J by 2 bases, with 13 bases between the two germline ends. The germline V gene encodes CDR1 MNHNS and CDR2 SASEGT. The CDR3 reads CASRIGVRNTEAFF. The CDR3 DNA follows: TGTGCCAGCAGGATTGGGGTACGAAACACTGAAGCTTTCTTT.

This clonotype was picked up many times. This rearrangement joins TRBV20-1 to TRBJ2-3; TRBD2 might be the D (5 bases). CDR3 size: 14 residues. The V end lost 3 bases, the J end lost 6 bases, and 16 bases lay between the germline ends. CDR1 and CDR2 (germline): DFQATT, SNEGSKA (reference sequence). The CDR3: CSASIVWETDTQYF. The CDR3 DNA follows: TGCAGTGCTAGTATTGTTTGGGAGACGGATACGCAGTATTTT.

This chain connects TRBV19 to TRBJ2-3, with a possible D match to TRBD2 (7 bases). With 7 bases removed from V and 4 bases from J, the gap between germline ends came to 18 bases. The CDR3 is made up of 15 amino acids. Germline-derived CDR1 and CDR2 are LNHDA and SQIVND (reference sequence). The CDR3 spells CASKGGGPIADTQYF. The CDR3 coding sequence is TGTGCCAGTAAAGGGGGAGGGCCAATAGCAGATACGCAGTATTTT. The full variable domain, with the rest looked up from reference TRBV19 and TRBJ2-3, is DGGITQSPKYLFRKEGQNVTLSCEQNLNHDAMYWYRQDPGQGLRLIYYSQIVNDFQKGDIAEGYSVSREKKESFPLTVTSAQKNPTAFYLCASKGGGPIADTQYFGPGTRLTVL.

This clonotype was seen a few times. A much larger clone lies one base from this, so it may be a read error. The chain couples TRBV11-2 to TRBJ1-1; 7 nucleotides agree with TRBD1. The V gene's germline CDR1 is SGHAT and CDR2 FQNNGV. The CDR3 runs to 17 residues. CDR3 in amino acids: CASSPQGVPLPNAEAFF. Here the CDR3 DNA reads TGTGCCAGCAGCCCCCAGGGGGTGCCGCTCCCGAACGCTGAAGCTTTCTTT.

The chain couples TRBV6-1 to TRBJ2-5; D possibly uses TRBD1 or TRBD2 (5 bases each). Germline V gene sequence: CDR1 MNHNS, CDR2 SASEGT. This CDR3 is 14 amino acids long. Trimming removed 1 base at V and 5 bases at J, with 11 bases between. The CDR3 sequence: CASSEGGVRETQYF. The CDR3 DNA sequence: TGTGCCAGCAGTGAAGGAGGGGTCAGGGAGACCCAGTACTTC.

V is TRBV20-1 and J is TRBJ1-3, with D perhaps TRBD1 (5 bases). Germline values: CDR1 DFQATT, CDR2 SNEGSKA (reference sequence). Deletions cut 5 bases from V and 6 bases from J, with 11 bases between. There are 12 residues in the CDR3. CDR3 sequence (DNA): TGCAGTGCTCTGGGACTCCTAAACACCATATATTTT. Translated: CSALGLLNTIYF.

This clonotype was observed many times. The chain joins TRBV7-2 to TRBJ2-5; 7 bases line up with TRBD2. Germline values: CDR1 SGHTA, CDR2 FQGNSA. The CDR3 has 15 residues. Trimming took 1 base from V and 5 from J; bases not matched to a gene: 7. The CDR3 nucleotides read TGTGCCAGCAGCTTAGGGGGCGGGAGCGGGGAGACCCAGTACTTC. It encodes CASSLGGGSGETQYF. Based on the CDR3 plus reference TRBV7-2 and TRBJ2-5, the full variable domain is GAGVSQSPSNKVTEKGKDVELRCDPISGHTALYWYRQSLGQGLEFLIYFQGNSAPDKSGLPSDRFSAERTGGSVSTLTIQRTQQEDSAVYLCASSLGGGSGETQYFGPGTRLLVL.

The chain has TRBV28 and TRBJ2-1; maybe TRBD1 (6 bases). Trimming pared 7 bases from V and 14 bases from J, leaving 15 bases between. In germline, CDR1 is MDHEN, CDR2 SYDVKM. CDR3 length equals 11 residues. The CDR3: CASNSAAGEFF. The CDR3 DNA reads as TGTGCCAGCAATTCAGCCGCAGGGGAGTTCTTC.

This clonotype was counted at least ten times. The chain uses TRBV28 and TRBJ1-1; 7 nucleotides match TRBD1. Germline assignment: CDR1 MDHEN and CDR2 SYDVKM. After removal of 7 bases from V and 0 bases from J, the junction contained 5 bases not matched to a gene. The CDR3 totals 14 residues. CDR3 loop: CASTGQFMNTEAFF. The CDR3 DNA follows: TGTGCCAGCACGGGACAGTTTATGAACACTGAAGCTTTCTTT.

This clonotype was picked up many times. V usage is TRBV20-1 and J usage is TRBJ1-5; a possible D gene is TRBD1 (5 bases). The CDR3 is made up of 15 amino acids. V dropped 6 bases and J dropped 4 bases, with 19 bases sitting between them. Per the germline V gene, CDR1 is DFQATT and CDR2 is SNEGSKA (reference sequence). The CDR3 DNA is TGCAGTGCAAACCTGGGCGGGGGAAAAAATCAGCCCCAGCATTTT. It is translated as CSANLGGGKNQPQHF.

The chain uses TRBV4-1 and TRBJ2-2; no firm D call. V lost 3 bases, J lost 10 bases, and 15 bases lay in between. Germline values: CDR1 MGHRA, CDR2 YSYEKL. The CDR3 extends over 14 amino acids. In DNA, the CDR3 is TGCGCCAGCAGCCAGCCTATTCGTAGTTTGGAGCTGTTTTTT. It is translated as CASSQPIRSLELFF.

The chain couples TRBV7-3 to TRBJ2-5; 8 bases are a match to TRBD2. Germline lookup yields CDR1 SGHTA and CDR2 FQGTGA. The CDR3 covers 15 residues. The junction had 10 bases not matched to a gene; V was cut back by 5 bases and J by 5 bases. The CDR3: CASSRGTSLGETQYF. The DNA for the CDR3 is TGTGCCAGCAGCCGTGGGACTAGTTTAGGGGAGACCCAGTACTTC.

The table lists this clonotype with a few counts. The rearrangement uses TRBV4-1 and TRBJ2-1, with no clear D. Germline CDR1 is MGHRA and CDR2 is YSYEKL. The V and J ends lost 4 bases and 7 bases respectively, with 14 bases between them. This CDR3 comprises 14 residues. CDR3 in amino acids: CASSRGPGWNEQFF. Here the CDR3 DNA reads TGCGCCAGCAGCCGTGGTCCAGGATGGAATGAGCAGTTCTTC.

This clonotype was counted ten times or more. The CDR3: CASGLAGRSTDTQYF. DNA of the CDR3: TGTGCTAGTGGTTTGGCCGGCCGGAGCACAGATACGCAGTATTTT. V gene TRBV12-5 combines with J gene TRBJ2-3, with D unclear. Germline CDR1 reads LGHNT; CDR2 reads FRNRAP. Trimming removed 1 base from V and 0 bases from J, with 8 bases in between. The CDR3 is 15 amino acids.

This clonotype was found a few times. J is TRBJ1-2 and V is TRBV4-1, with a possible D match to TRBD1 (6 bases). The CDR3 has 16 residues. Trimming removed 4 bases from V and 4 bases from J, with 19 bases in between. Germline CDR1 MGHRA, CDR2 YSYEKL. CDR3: CASSPQGGEWSYGYTF. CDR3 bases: TGCGCCAGCAGCCCACAGGGTGGGGAGTGGTCCTATGGCTACACCTTC.

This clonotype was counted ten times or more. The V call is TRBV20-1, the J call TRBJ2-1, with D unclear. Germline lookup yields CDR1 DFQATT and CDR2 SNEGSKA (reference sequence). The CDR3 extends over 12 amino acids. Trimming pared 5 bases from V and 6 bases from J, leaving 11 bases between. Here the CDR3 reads CSASESLNEQFF. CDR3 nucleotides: TGCAGTGCTTCGGAGTCCCTCAATGAGCAGTTCTTC.

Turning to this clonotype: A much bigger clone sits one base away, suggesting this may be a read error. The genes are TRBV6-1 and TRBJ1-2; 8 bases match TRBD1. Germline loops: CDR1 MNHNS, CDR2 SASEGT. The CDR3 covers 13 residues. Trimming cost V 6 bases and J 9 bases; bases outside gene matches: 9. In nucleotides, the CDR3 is TGTGCCAGCAGCCACAGGGGGGGGACTAGCTACACCTTC. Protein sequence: CASSHRGGTSYTF.

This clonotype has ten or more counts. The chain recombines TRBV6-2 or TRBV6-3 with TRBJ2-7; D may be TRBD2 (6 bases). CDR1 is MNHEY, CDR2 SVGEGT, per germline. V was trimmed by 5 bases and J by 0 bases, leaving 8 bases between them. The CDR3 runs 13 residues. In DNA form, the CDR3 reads TGTGCCAGCAGTGGGGGACTCTCCTACGAGCAGTACTTC. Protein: CASSGGLSYEQYF.

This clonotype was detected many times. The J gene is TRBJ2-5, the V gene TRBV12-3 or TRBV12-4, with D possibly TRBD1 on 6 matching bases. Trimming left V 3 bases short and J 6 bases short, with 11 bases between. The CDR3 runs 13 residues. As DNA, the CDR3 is TGTGCCAGCAGTTTGGCAGGGACACAGACCCAGTACTTC. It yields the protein CASSLAGTQTQYF.

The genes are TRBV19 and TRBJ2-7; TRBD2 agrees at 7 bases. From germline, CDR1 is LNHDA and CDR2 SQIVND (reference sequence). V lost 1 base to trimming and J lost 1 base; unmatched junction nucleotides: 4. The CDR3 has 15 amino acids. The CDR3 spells CASSIAGGSSYEQYF. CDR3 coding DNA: TGTGCCAGTAGTATAGCGGGAGGATCATCCTACGAGCAGTACTTC.

CDR3 sequence (DNA): TGTGCCAGCAGTGAATATGATGGTTACACCGGGGAGCTGTTTTTT. This sequence encodes CASSEYDGYTGELFF. V gene TRBV6-1 combines with J gene TRBJ2-2; no firm D call. CDR1 and CDR2 (germline): MNHNS, SASEGT. The CDR3 covers 15 residues. Trimming pared 2 bases from V and 3 bases from J, leaving 10 bases between.

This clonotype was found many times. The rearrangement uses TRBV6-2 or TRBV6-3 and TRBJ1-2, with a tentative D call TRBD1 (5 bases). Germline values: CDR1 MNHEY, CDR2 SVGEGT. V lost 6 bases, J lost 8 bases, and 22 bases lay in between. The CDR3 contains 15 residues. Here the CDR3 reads CASREPGRSPLGYTF. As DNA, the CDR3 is TGTGCCAGCAGAGAACCGGGACGAAGCCCGTTAGGCTACACCTTC.

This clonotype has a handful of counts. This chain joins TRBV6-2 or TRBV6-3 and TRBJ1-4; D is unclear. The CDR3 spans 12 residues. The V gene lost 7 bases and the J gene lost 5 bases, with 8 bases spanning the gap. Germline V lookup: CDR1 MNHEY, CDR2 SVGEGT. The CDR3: CASKDPNEKLFF. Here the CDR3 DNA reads TGTGCCAGCAAGGACCCGAATGAAAAACTGTTTTTT.

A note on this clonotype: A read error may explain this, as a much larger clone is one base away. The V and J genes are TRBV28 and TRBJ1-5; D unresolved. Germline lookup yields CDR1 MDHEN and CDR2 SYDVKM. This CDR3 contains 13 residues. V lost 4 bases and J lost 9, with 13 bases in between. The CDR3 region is CASSSPSRRPQHF. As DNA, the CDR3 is TGTGCCAGCAGTTCCCCCAGCCGTCGGCCCCAGCATTTT.

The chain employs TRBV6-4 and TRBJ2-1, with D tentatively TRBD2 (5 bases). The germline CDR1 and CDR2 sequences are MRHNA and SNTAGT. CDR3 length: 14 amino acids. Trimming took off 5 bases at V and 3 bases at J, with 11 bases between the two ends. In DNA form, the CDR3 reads TGTGCCAGCAGTTCGGAGGCTGGCTACAATGAGCAGTTCTTC. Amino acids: CASSSEAGYNEQFF.

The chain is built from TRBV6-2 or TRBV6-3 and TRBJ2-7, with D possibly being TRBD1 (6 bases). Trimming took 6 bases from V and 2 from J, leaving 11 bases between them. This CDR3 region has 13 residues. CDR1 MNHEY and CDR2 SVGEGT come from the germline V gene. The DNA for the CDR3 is TGTGCCAGCAGCGATACAGGGACCTACGAGCAGTACTTC. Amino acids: CASSDTGTYEQYF.

For the CDR3, the DNA is TGTGCCATCGAGGGGGCGAGTAACTATGGCTACACCTTC. Residues: CAIEGASNYGYTF. The rearrangement joins TRBV7-2 to TRBJ1-2, with TRBD1 matching 7 bases. Looked up from germline, CDR1 is SGHTA and CDR2 is FQGNSA. The CDR3 totals 13 residues. Losses at the gene ends were 10 bases for V and 1 base for J; bases not matched to a gene: 6.

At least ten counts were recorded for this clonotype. Written as DNA, the CDR3 is TGTGCCAGCAGTTACTCGAAAAATCAGCCCCAGCATTTT. As protein: CASSYSKNQPQHF. The rearrangement links TRBV6-6 to TRBJ1-5; D gene uncertain. V lost 0 bases, J lost 4 bases, and 4 bases lay in between. CDR3 length: 13 amino acids. Germline CDR1 is MNHNY and CDR2 is SVGAGI (reference sequence).

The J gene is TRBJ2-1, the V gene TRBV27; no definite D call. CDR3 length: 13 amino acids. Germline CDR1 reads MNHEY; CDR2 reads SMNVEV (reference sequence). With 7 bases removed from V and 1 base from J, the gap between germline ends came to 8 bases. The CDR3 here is CASTYGSYNEQFF. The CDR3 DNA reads TGTGCCAGCACTTACGGTTCCTACAATGAGCAGTTCTTC.